A selection of T cell receptor beta chains follows, all from one sample in a study of CD8 T cells in ankylosing spondylitis. TCRdb independently ran MiXCR on the 5' RACE reads; one entry per CDR3 protein. The table has 700,000 to 1,000,000 distinct CDR3 sequences, about 12% seen once; the top ten hold approximately 0.46%. Sequenced material: blood, either unsorted or a sorted T cell fraction (not recorded which). All receptors derive from a male donor with ankylosing spondylitis. CDR3s include the opening cysteine and the closing phenylalanine or tryptophan. The D gene is left open where the match is weak. A clone size is listed for some rows: how often the clone was seen (once, few, many), or a class if it is expanded.

J	D	V	size	CDR3	DNA
TRBJ2-7	-	TRBV10-2	few	CASSLTTQIYEQYF	TGCGCCAGCAGCCTTACCACTCAGATCTACGAGCAGTACTTC
TRBJ1-1	-	TRBV20-1	few	CSAREARLNTEAFF	TGCAGTGCTAGAGAGGCCAGATTGAACACTGAAGCTTTCTTT
TRBJ2-4	-	TRBV6-4	few	CASTPNSGAKNIQYF	TGTGCCAGCACCCCAAATTCAGGGGCCAAAAACATTCAGTACTTC
TRBJ2-3	-	TRBV9	-	CASSYNPVSTDTQYF	TGTGCCAGCAGCTACAATCCTGTGAGCACAGATACGCAGTATTTT
TRBJ1-5	-	TRBV7-2	-	CASSLNAGGNQPQHF	TGTGCCAGCAGCTTAAATGCTGGCGGCAATCAGCCCCAGCATTTT
TRBJ1-5	TRBD1	TRBV10-3	few	CATRQEQGLGNQPQHF	TGTGCCACCCGCCAAGAACAGGGGTTGGGCAATCAGCCCCAGCATTTT
TRBJ1-6	-	TRBV20-1	once	CSASPPWRVYNSPLHF	TGCAGTGCTAGCCCCCCCTGGAGGGTCTATAATTCACCCCTCCACTTT
TRBJ2-3	-	TRBV29-1	many	CSVLELASTDTQYF	TGCAGCGTTTTGGAGCTAGCGAGCACAGATACGCAGTATTTT
TRBJ2-1	TRBD2	TRBV3-1	-	CASSQVLAGDEQFF	TGTGCCAGCAGCCAAGTGCTAGCGGGGGATGAGCAGTTCTTC
TRBJ1-2	-	TRBV4-1	-	CASSQAGGQGRGRGPYF	TGCGCCAGCAGCCAAGCCGGGGGCCAGGGAAGGGGGAGGGGCCCCTACTTC
TRBJ2-2	TRBD1	TRBV25-1	-	CASSVSYRGRRELFF	TGTGCCAGCAGTGTTTCCTACAGGGGGCGGAGGGAGCTGTTTTTT
TRBJ2-7	-	TRBV20-1	few	CSARAGEGNEQYF	TGCAGTGCTAGAGCGGGAGAAGGGAACGAGCAGTACTTC
TRBJ2-7	TRBD1	TRBV7-2	-	CASSLVRGRYEQYF	TGTGCCAGCAGCTTAGTTAGGGGGCGGTACGAGCAGTACTTC
TRBJ1-6	-	TRBV10-3	-	CAISAHPQDSPLHF	TGTGCCATCAGTGCCCACCCCCAGGACTCACCCCTCCACTTT
TRBJ2-3	-	TRBV20-1	many	CSARVSGYTDTQYF	TGCAGTGCTAGAGTTAGCGGTTACACAGATACGCAGTATTTT
TRBJ2-7	TRBD2	TRBV9	-	CASSISGIPYEQYF	TGTGCCAGCAGCATTAGCGGGATCCCCTACGAGCAGTACTTC
TRBJ1-5	-	TRBV12-3/TRBV12-4	-	CASSLTGTHQPQHF	TGTGCCAGCAGCCTCACAGGGACCCATCAGCCCCAGCATTTT
TRBJ1-4	-	TRBV10-3	few	CAISESLGATNEKLFF	TGTGCCATCAGTGAGTCGTTGGGAGCAACTAATGAAAAACTGTTTTTT
TRBJ1-1	-	TRBV7-3	-	CASSLNGYDGAEAFF	TGTGCCAGCAGCTTAAACGGCTACGATGGGGCTGAAGCTTTCTTT
TRBJ2-7	TRBD2	TRBV4-3	few	CASSQGLAGDYEQYF	TGCGCCAGCAGCCAAGGACTAGCGGGGGACTACGAGCAGTACTTC
TRBJ2-7	-	TRBV5-5	few	CASSPPTPYEQYF	TGTGCCAGCAGCCCTCCTACTCCCTACGAGCAGTACTTC
TRBJ2-2	-	TRBV29-1	many	CSVGWLNTGELFF	TGCAGCGTTGGGTGGCTAAACACCGGGGAGCTGTTTTTT
TRBJ2-2	-	TRBV5-1	-	CASSLGSMTGELFF	TGCGCCAGCAGCCTCGGGAGTATGACCGGGGAGCTGTTTTTT
TRBJ2-7	-	TRBV27	-	CASSLATGTSYEQYF	TGTGCCAGCAGTTTAGCAACAGGGACCAGCTACGAGCAGTACTTC